This T cell receptor (beta chain) appears in the sequencing data of a study of T-cell reconstitution after alpha-beta-depleted transplantation in children. During its preparation, the TCRbeta library received unique molecular identifiers. A single record per CDR3 protein comes from TCRdb applying MiXCR to the PCR reads. The repertoire holds around 440,000 distinct CDR3 sequences, with 15% to 20% as singletons. This clonotype was observed a handful of times. As yet, its antigen is unknown. Per germline, CDR1 LGHDT and CDR2 YNNKEL (reference sequence). The V end lost 0 bases, the J end lost 2 bases, and 11 bases lay between the germline ends. The CDR3 has 16 residues. Study results and limitations: There were reportedly several hundred expanded graft clones from which alpha-beta T cells came about two months after transplant. At one year after transplant, newly produced T cells mostly accounted for T-cell counts and diversity.

The sequence came from a boy under three years old who had a stem cell transplant for Wiskott-Aldrich syndrome, so the T cells may come from the graft donor. V gene TRBV3-1 combines with J gene TRBJ2-1; no clear D. Sequenced material: PBMCs, mostly from graft donor cells, taken 360 days after TCRalphabeta/CD19-depleted stem cell transplant. For the CDR3, the DNA is TGTGCCAGCAGCCAAGATTCACCATTAACCTACAATGAGCAGTTCTTC. Its translation is CASSQDSPLTYNEQFF.